The clone carrying this T cell receptor (beta chain) was counted only a few times. Antigen unknown. RNA transcripts served as the template for amplifying TCR beta CDR3 regions. Researchers ran a first-round RT-PCR on the TCR CDR3 using the HTBI primer set. One entry per CDR3 protein, called by TCRdb with MiXCR from the multiplex PCR reads. The table lists some 270,000 distinct CDR3 sequences, about an eighth of them singletons. These data belong to a study of T cells in Graves' hyperthyroidism and ophthalmopathy. The CDR3 consists of 17 residues. Germline values: CDR1 SGHNT, CDR2 YENEEA. V was trimmed by 0 bases and J by 0 bases, leaving 9 bases between them. Hyperthyroidism, newly diagnosed and lasting under 2 months, affected patients aged 18 to 65. Notes on the study in general: Most clonotypes expanded in the thyroid (above 0.001) were also present in blood.

Sequenced sample: blood. This sequence joins TRBV11-3 and TRBJ2-6; D gene uncertain. This TCR derives from a woman in her thirties or forties with Graves' hyperthyroidism. CDR3 sequence reads: CASSLDLEGSGANVLTF. DNA for the CDR3: TGTGCCAGCAGCTTAGATCTGGAAGGCTCTGGGGCCAACGTCCTGACTTTC.